This T cell receptor (beta chain) was captured by sequencing in a study of blood T cell repertoires in COVID-19. Study details: Samples representing acute and convalescent COVID-19 were sourced from the United States, Italy and Spain.

With 4 bases clipped from V and 4 bases from J, the junction kept 11 bases outside the gene matches. CDR1 is KGHDR, CDR2 SFDVKD, per germline. The CDR3 has 16 residues. Source study methods: How many nucleated cells were present was estimated from reference gene primer amplification. Repertoires were generated with immunoSEQ multiplex PCR, while TCRdb's copy carries only in-frame clones and drops some. The V and J calls and the clone size are those of that table, but D and trimming were determined from the DNA. The sample lists roughly 330,000 clones; 85% to 90% were seen once. This TCR was sampled from a woman younger than 35 who had recovered from COVID-19. The sequenced sample consisted of PBMCs or T cells enriched from blood (not recorded which). This chain joins TRBV24-1 and TRBJ2-7; 8 nucleotides match TRBD1. CDR3 bases: TGTGCCACCAGTGAACACACCGGGACAGGACTTTACGAGCAGTACTTC. This encodes CATSEHTGTGLYEQYF.